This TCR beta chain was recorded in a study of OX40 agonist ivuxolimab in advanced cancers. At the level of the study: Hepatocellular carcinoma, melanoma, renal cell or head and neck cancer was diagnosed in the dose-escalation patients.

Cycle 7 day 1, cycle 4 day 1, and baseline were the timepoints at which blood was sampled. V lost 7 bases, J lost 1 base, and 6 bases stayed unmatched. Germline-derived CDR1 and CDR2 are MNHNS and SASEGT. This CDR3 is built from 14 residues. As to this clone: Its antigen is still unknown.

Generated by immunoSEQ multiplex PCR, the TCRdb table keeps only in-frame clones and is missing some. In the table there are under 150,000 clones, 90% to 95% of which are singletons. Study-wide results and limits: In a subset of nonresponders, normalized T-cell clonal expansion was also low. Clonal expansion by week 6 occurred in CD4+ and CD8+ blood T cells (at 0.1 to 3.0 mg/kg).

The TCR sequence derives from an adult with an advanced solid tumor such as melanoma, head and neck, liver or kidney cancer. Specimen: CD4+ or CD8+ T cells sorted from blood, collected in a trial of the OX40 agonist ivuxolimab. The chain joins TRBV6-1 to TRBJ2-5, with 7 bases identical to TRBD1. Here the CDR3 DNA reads TGTGCCAGCAACCTACAGGGGTCCCAAGAGACCCAGTACTTC. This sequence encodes CASNLQGSQETQYF.